This T cell receptor beta chain was recovered during a study of CD8+ T cells in alopecia areata. Study in general: Twice daily, treated patients received 5 to 10 mg of oral tofacitinib. Once tofacitinib had been taken for 6 to 18 months, 6 months off drug followed.

Extraction of RNA preceded its reverse transcription into cDNA, which served as the sequencing template. The data were produced by immunoSEQ multiplex PCR, yet TCRdb's version contains in-frame clones alone and is incomplete. Among some 180,000 clones listed, roughly 60% were seen once. Of note for this clone: What it binds is not known.

Study conclusions and caveats: Normal skin contains resident alphabeta T cells, and these are also sequenced in scalp samples. It was lesional scalp, especially alopecia totalis/universalis, that showed higher clonality than normal scalp.

Germline V lookup: CDR1 DFQATT, CDR2 SNEGSKA (reference sequence). The V end was cut by 0 bases, the J end by 9 bases, with 8 bases between. This CDR3 contains 11 residues. The receptor comes from a human donor with alopecia areata. The chain recombines TRBV20-1 with TRBJ1-1; D remains unclear. This sample comprised CD4+ T cells sorted from blood, obtained at week 0. CDR3 nucleotides: TGCAGTGCTAGAGACAGTGCGAAAGCTTTCTTT. Amino acids: CSARDSAKAFF.